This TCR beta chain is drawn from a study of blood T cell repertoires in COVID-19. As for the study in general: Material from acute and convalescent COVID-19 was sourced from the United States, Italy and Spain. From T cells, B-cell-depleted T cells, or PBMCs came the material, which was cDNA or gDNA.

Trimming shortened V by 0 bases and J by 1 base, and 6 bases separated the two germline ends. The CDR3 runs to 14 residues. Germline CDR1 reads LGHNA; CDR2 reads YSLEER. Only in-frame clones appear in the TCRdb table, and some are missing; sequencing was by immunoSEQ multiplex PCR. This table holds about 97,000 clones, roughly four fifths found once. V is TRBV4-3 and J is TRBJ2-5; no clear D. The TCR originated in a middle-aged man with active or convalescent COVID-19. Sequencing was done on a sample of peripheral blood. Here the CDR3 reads CASSQDYSQETQYF. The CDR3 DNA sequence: TGCGCCAGCAGCCAAGATTACAGCCAAGAGACCCAGTACTTC.